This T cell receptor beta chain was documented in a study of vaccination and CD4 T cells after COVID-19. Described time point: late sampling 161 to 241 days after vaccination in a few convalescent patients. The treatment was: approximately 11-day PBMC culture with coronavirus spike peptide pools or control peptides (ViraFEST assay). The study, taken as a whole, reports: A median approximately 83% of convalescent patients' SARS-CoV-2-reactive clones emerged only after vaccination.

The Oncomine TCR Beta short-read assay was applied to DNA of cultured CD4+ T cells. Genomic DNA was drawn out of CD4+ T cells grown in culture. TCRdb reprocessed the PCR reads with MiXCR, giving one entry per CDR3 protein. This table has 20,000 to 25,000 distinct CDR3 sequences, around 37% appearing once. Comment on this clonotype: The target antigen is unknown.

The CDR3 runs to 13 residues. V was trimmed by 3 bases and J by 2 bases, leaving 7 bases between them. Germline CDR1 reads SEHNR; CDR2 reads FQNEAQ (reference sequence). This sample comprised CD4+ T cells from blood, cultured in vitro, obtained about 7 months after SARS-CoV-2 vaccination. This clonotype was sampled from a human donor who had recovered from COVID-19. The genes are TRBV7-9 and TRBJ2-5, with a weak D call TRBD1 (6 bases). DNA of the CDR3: TGTGCCAGCAGCTTTAGGGGGCAAGAGACCCAGTACTTC. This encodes CASSFRGQETQYF.